This record covers a single T cell receptor beta chain. The antigen is unknown. The sample originates from a study of cytotoxic CD8 clonotypes in ibrutinib-treated CLL. Background on the study: With a range of 6 to 36, the median treatment time before response samples were taken was roughly 12 months. Among the samples, the mean was about 260,000 productive templates and about 94,000 productive rearrangements. General study results and limits: The public clonotypes identified were infrequent and showed contraction or stability on treatment.

TCRdb's table, derived via immunoSEQ multiplex PCR, lists solely in-frame clones and lacks some. Here the sample spans 150,000 or so clones, 84% being singletons. This CDR3 comprises 15 residues. Germline CDR1 LNHDA, CDR2 SQIVND (reference sequence). The J segment lost 5 bases and the V segment lost 4 bases, leaving 6 bases of the junction unmatched. The chain employs TRBV19 and TRBJ1-1; 11 bases agree with TRBD1. This receptor was obtained from a human donor with chronic lymphocytic leukemia. Sequenced here: PBMCs, sampled after 24 months of ibrutinib treatment. The CDR3 DNA reads TGTGCCAGTAGTACCCCCGGGACAGGGGGTACTGAAGCTTTCTTT. It encodes CASSTPGTGGTEAFF. Full variable domain (missing parts from reference TRBV19 and TRBJ1-1): DGGITQSPKYLFRKEGQNVTLSCEQNLNHDAMYWYRQDPGQGLRLIYYSQIVNDFQKGDIAEGYSVSREKKESFPLTVTSAQKNPTAFYLCASSTPGTGGTEAFFGQGTRLTVV.